This TCR beta chain derives from a study of blood T cell repertoires in COVID-19. Study context: Donors in the United States, Italy and Spain gave samples during acute or convalescent COVID-19.

In the original analysis: Estimation of nucleated cell counts was performed using reference gene primer amplification. Using immunoSEQ multiplex PCR, the repertoire was profiled, and TCRdb retains in-frame clones only, with some absent. V and J calls and clone size come straight from that table; D and trimming were deduced from the DNA. Of approximately 90,000 clones in the sample, 89% were seen once. Germline-derived CDR1 and CDR2 are MNHEY and SVGAGI. After removal of 5 bases from V and 3 bases from J, the junction contained 9 bases not matched to a gene. This CDR3 region has 15 residues. The source of this sequence is a woman in her sixties or seventies with acute or convalescent COVID-19. Sequenced sample: peripheral blood. The chain has TRBV6-5 and TRBJ1-1, with 7 bases that match TRBD1. The CDR3 is CASSNEGAGYTEAFF. The CDR3 region has the DNA TGTGCCAGCAGTAACGAGGGGGCGGGGTACACTGAAGCTTTCTTT.